This is a list of T cell receptor beta chains from one sample in a study of T-cell memory formation after mild COVID-19. Using its own MiXCR run on the 5' RACE reads, TCRdb lists one record per CDR3 protein. The sample includes just over 150,000 distinct CDR3 sequences, less than 40% of them seen just once. Material for sequencing was PBMCs or a T cell subset sorted from them (not recorded which). These receptors all stem from an adult woman who had mild COVID-19 (a few samples of this study predate the infection). Cell type and time point are not known. Each CDR3 is given with its conserved first and last residue. The D gene is left open where the match is weak. Expanded clones get a size class; other rows say once, few or many, or leave the size out.

size: -; D: -; V: TRBV29-1; J: TRBJ2-7; CDR3: CSVELQGKSWEQYF; DNA: TGCAGCGTTGAGCTGCAGGGGAAATCGTGGGAGCAGTACTTC
size: few; D: -; V: TRBV7-9; J: TRBJ2-7; CDR3: CASSPMVSNLASYEQYF; DNA: TGTGCCAGCAGCCCAATGGTGTCAAACTTAGCTTCCTACGAGCAGTACTTC
size: -; D: TRBD1; V: TRBV6-5; J: TRBJ1-5; CDR3: CASSRLQGANQPQHF; DNA: TGTGCCAGCAGTCGGTTACAGGGGGCGAATCAGCCCCAGCATTTT
size: -; D: -; V: TRBV5-6; J: TRBJ1-4; CDR3: CASSLAAGHNEKLFF; DNA: TGTGCCAGCAGCTTGGCCGCAGGGCACAATGAAAAACTGTTTTTT
size: -; D: TRBD2; V: TRBV5-1; J: TRBJ2-1; CDR3: CASSLAQLAVGNEQFF; DNA: TGCGCCAGCAGCTTGGCCCAACTAGCGGTAGGAAATGAGCAGTTCTTC
size: many; D: -; V: TRBV7-2; J: TRBJ2-7; CDR3: CASSSSGTASGEQYF; DNA: TGTGCCAGCAGCTCTTCCGGGACGGCTTCGGGCGAGCAGTACTTC
size: few; D: TRBD1; V: TRBV4-3; J: TRBJ1-1; CDR3: CASTQETGGTEAFF; DNA: TGCGCCAGCACCCAAGAGACAGGGGGTACTGAAGCTTTCTTT
size: -; D: -; V: TRBV7-9; J: TRBJ2-1; CDR3: CASSQVVMDEQFF; DNA: TGTGCCAGCAGCCAGGTGGTTATGGATGAGCAGTTCTTC
size: -; D: TRBD1; V: TRBV7-2; J: TRBJ2-3; CDR3: CASSLHSGTVVTDTQYF; DNA: TGTGCCAGCAGCTTACATTCTGGGACAGTGGTGACAGATACGCAGTATTTT
size: -; D: TRBD1; V: TRBV6-5; J: TRBJ2-1; CDR3: CASSYSDDRVGSEQFF; DNA: TGTGCCAGCAGTTACTCGGACGACAGGGTGGGGAGTGAGCAGTTCTTC
size: -; D: -; V: TRBV24-1; J: TRBJ2-1; CDR3: CATEMEEEQFF; DNA: TGTGCCACCGAAATGGAGGAGGAGCAGTTCTTC
size: -; D: -; V: TRBV12-3/TRBV12-4; J: TRBJ2-7; CDR3: CASSFTPSATGPSYEQYF; DNA: TGTGCCAGCAGTTTCACCCCATCTGCGACAGGTCCCTCCTACGAGCAGTACTTC
size: -; D: -; V: TRBV4-2; J: TRBJ1-6; CDR3: CASSPGEYNSPLHF; DNA: TGTGCCAGCAGCCCGGGGGAATATAATTCACCCCTCCACTTT
size: -; D: TRBD2; V: TRBV7-2; J: TRBJ2-3; CDR3: CASSLGGLDFDTQYF; DNA: TGTGCCAGCAGCTTAGGGGGACTAGATTTTGATACGCAGTATTTT
size: -; D: TRBD1; V: TRBV7-9; J: TRBJ1-2; CDR3: CASTERRQGRDYGYTF; DNA: TGTGCCAGCACAGAACGTCGACAGGGGCGGGACTATGGCTACACCTTC
size: -; D: TRBD1; V: TRBV27; J: TRBJ1-1; CDR3: CASRDRSGIEAFF; DNA: TGTGCCAGCAGGGACAGGTCCGGGATTGAAGCTTTCTTT
size: -; D: TRBD1; V: TRBV5-1; J: TRBJ2-7; CDR3: CASSSGQGLNTLSYEQYF; DNA: TGCGCCAGCAGCTCGGGACAGGGATTAAATACACTCTCCTACGAGCAGTACTTC
size: -; D: -; V: TRBV9; J: TRBJ2-2; CDR3: CASSVWMNTGELFF; DNA: TGTGCCAGCAGCGTCTGGATGAACACCGGGGAGCTGTTTTTT
size: -; D: TRBD2; V: TRBV5-1; J: TRBJ2-2; CDR3: CASSGGTTNTGELFF; DNA: TGCGCCAGCAGCGGCGGGACTACGAACACCGGGGAGCTGTTTTTT
size: -; D: -; V: TRBV7-2; J: TRBJ1-1; CDR3: CASSAPSQTEAFF; DNA: TGTGCCAGCAGCGCGCCTTCACAGACTGAAGCTTTCTTT
size: -; D: -; V: TRBV27; J: TRBJ1-5; CDR3: CASRRGGTDQPQHF; DNA: TGTGCCAGCAGGCGAGGGGGTACCGATCAGCCCCAGCATTTT
size: -; D: TRBD1; V: TRBV7-2; J: TRBJ2-4; CDR3: CASSLGGTGVKNIQYF; DNA: TGTGCCAGCAGCTTAGGAGGGACAGGGGTCAAAAACATTCAGTACTTC
size: few; D: TRBD1; V: TRBV7-9; J: TRBJ2-7; CDR3: CASSPTGTGDSWEQYF; DNA: TGTGCCAGCAGTCCCACCGGGACAGGGGACTCCTGGGAGCAGTACTTC
size: -; D: -; V: TRBV5-1; J: TRBJ2-4; CDR3: CASSLGRVPNIQYF; DNA: TGCGCCAGCAGCTTGGGACGGGTCCCCAACATTCAGTACTTC
size: -; D: -; V: TRBV4-1; J: TRBJ2-7; CDR3: CASSHAGTGRAEQYF; DNA: TGCGCCAGCAGCCACGCCGGGACCGGCAGGGCCGAGCAGTACTTC
size: few; D: -; V: TRBV11-2; J: TRBJ2-3; CDR3: CASSQWGLDTQYF; DNA: TGTGCCAGCAGCCAGTGGGGTCTAGATACGCAGTATTTT
size: few; D: TRBD2; V: TRBV6-2/TRBV6-3; J: TRBJ2-1; CDR3: CASRLAGGRYEQFF; DNA: TGTGCCAGCAGGCTAGCGGGAGGTCGATATGAGCAGTTCTTC
size: -; D: TRBD1; V: TRBV6-1; J: TRBJ2-7; CDR3: CASRGQDIYEQYF; DNA: TGTGCCAGCAGGGGACAGGATATCTACGAGCAGTACTTC
size: few; D: TRBD2; V: TRBV18; J: TRBJ2-7; CDR3: CASSPPAAGGPHEQYF; DNA: TGTGCCAGCTCACCACCGGCAGCGGGAGGGCCCCACGAGCAGTACTTC
size: -; D: -; V: TRBV3-1; J: TRBJ2-1; CDR3: CASSQAGESHNEQFF; DNA: TGTGCCAGCAGCCAAGCGGGAGAGTCCCACAATGAGCAGTTCTTC
size: once; D: TRBD2; V: TRBV5-1; J: TRBJ2-7; CDR3: CASSLTWEGSFATYEQYF; DNA: TGCGCCAGCAGCTTGACGTGGGAGGGCTCCTTCGCAACCTACGAGCAGTACTTC
size: few; D: TRBD1; V: TRBV29-1; J: TRBJ1-1; CDR3: CSVGALGQGHTEAFF; DNA: TGCAGCGTTGGGGCCTTAGGACAGGGGCACACTGAAGCTTTCTTT
size: -; D: TRBD1; V: TRBV20-1; J: TRBJ1-3; CDR3: CSALPTGGGFRNTIYF; DNA: TGCAGTGCCCTTCCAACAGGGGGCGGGTTTAGAAACACCATATATTTT
size: few; D: -; V: TRBV5-1; J: TRBJ2-2; CDR3: CASKNSGAGGGELFF; DNA: TGCGCCAGCAAGAACAGTGGGGCCGGAGGCGGGGAGCTGTTTTTT
size: -; D: TRBD2; V: TRBV6-4; J: TRBJ2-3; CDR3: CASSVLAGAGTDTQYF; DNA: TGTGCCAGCAGTGTCCTAGCGGGAGCTGGCACAGATACGCAGTATTTT
size: few; D: -; V: TRBV6-2/TRBV6-3; J: TRBJ2-7; CDR3: CASSILGELDEQYF; DNA: TGTGCCAGCAGTATACTTGGGGAATTGGACGAGCAGTACTTC
size: -; D: -; V: TRBV5-1; J: TRBJ2-5; CDR3: CASSLYSSQGSGMKTQYF; DNA: TGCGCCAGCAGCTTGTACTCCTCACAGGGATCAGGAATGAAGACCCAGTACTTC
size: few; D: TRBD1; V: TRBV7-2; J: TRBJ1-1; CDR3: CASSGTGAVNTEAFF; DNA: TGTGCCAGCAGCGGGACAGGGGCGGTGAACACTGAAGCTTTCTTT
size: -; D: -; V: TRBV6-5; J: TRBJ1-2; CDR3: CASSSRGQGSYGYTF; DNA: TGTGCCAGCAGTTCGCGGGGGCAGGGGAGCTATGGCTACACCTTC
size: few; D: -; V: TRBV9; J: TRBJ2-3; CDR3: CASSVQKISTDTQYF; DNA: TGTGCCAGCAGCGTCCAGAAGATTAGCACAGATACGCAGTATTTT
size: -; D: -; V: TRBV7-2; J: TRBJ2-3; CDR3: CASSRGVPPSTDTQYF; DNA: TGTGCCAGCAGCCGCGGAGTGCCTCCTAGCACAGATACGCAGTATTTT
size: -; D: TRBD2; V: TRBV19; J: TRBJ2-7; CDR3: CASTPKAGGDYEQYF; DNA: TGTGCCAGTACTCCGAAAGCGGGAGGAGACTACGAGCAGTACTTC
size: once; D: -; V: TRBV6-1; J: TRBJ2-7; CDR3: CASRRANEQYF; DNA: TGTGCCAGCAGGAGAGCGAACGAGCAGTACTTC
size: once; D: -; V: TRBV27; J: TRBJ1-5; CDR3: CASSLGPSGGNQPQHF; DNA: TGTGCCAGCAGTTTAGGTCCCAGCGGAGGCAATCAGCCCCAGCATTTT
size: -; D: -; V: TRBV7-8; J: TRBJ2-3; CDR3: CASSLRSGRRSDTQYF; DNA: TGTGCCAGCAGCCTCAGATCAGGGCGGAGGTCAGATACGCAGTATTTT
size: few; D: -; V: TRBV14; J: TRBJ2-4; CDR3: CASSQDGQWNIQYF; DNA: TGTGCCAGCAGCCAAGACGGGCAGTGGAACATTCAGTACTTC
size: -; D: TRBD2; V: TRBV7-2; J: TRBJ2-1; CDR3: CASSLDLAGSLYNEQFF; DNA: TGTGCCAGCAGCTTAGATCTAGCGGGATCCCTTTACAATGAGCAGTTCTTC